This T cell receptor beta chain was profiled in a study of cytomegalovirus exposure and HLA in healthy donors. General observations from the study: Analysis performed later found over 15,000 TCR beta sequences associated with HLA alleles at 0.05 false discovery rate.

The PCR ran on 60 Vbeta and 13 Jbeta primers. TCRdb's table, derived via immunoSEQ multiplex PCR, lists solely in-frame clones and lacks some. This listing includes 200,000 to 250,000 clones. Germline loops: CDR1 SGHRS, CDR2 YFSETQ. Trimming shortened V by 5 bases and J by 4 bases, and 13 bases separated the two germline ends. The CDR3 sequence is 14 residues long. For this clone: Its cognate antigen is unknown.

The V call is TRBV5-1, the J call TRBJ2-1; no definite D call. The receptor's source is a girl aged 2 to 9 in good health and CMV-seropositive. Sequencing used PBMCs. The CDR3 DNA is TGCGCCAGCAGAGGAGTGACCCCGTACAATGAGCAGTTCTTC. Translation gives CASRGVTPYNEQFF.